This T cell receptor beta chain was identified during a study of a mutant IDH1 vaccine in newly diagnosed glioma. Across the study: Vaccine administration was initiated 4-6 weeks following radiotherapy alone, or with temozolomide cycles. Before enrollment, the patients had been treated with radiotherapy alone, temozolomide alone, or both together. Most of them had received both.

In its sample, this clone was seen once. Antigen: not known. Time point meaning: week 5, during vaccination. Doses of 300 ug of mutant IDH1 20-mer peptide were given with topical imiquimod. The repertoire was sequenced with immunoSEQ multiplex PCR; TCRdb's copy has only in-frame clones and lacks some. Among over 50,000 clones listed, about nine tenths were seen once. The V gene end was trimmed by 10 bases and the J gene end by 5 bases; junction bases not matched to a gene: 8. This CDR3 is built from 13 residues. Germline CDR1 and CDR2: SNHLY and FYNNEI. The chain joins TRBV2 to TRBJ2-7; TRBD1 matches at 10 bases. This receptor was obtained from a woman aged 40-49 years with glioma. Sequenced here: PBMCs, sampled from a glioma patient whose treatment included an IDH1 peptide vaccine. CDR3 nucleotides: TGTGCCACCTCCGGGACAGGGGTCAACGAGCAGTACTTC. This encodes CATSGTGVNEQYF.